The sequence of this T cell receptor (beta chain) was determined in a study of blood T cell repertoires in COVID-19. Study at large: Sources were T cells, B-cell-depleted T cells, or PBMCs; the material itself was cDNA or gDNA.

Cohorts were based on clinical histories the participants reported. V was trimmed by 0 bases and J by 5 bases, leaving 10 bases between them. This CDR3 is 15 amino acids long. Per the germline V gene, CDR1 is SNHLY and CDR2 is FYNNEI. Here immunoSEQ multiplex PCR was the method, and the copy in TCRdb shows in-frame clones only, minus some. Seen here are 160,000 or so clones, about 80% observed once, and the top ten hold 3% to 3.5%. This TCR came from a woman aged 55-70 years who had recovered from COVID-19. J is TRBJ2-2 and V is TRBV2; D is possibly TRBD2 (7 bases). Sequencing input: PBMCs or T cells enriched from blood (not recorded which). CDR3 DNA sequence: TGTGCCAGCAGTGAAGCGGGGGGGCAGACCGGGGAGCTGTTTTTT. Its translation is CASSEAGGQTGELFF.